The present T cell receptor beta chain was sequenced within a study of blood T cell repertoires in COVID-19. Looking at the study overall: Specimens from acute and convalescent COVID-19 originated in the United States, Italy and Spain. From T cells, B-cell-depleted T cells, or PBMCs came the material, which was cDNA or gDNA.

Trimming removed 2 bases at V and 6 bases at J, with 11 bases between. The germline gives CDR1 MNHNS, CDR2 SASEGT. The CDR3 consists of 15 residues. Study processing details: Reference gene primer amplification in the assay estimated nucleated cell counts. Clones were read by immunoSEQ multiplex PCR, and TCRdb kept only the in-frame ones, dropping some. The V and J calls and clone size come from that table; D and trimming were worked out from the DNA. The sample has about 100,000 clones; about 88% are singletons. The rearrangement links TRBV6-1 to TRBJ1-6; no reliable D call. This receptor was obtained from a man aged 30 to 39 in a cohort sampled during active COVID-19. The sequencing input was peripheral blood. CDR3 sequence reads: CASSELVGINSPLHF. The DNA for the CDR3 is TGTGCCAGCAGTGAACTGGTCGGGATTAATTCACCCCTCCACTTT.